These 9 T cell receptor beta chains originate from one sample sequenced in a study of T cells after yellow fever vaccination. TCRdb re-called the 5' RACE reads through MiXCR, storing one row per CDR3 protein. The sample shows hundreds of thousands of distinct CDR3 sequences, around 12% of them seen only once. Material: PBMCs, obtained on the day of the yellow fever booster vaccination. The receptors derive from a man aged 25-45 years who received the YFV17D yellow fever vaccine.

J is TRBJ2-5 and V is TRBV15; a weak D match, TRBD2 (6 bases). V gave up 6 bases and J gave up 4 bases, with 12 bases separating them. The CDR3 runs 13 residues. Germline CDR1 is LNHNV and CDR2 is YYDKDF (reference sequence). In DNA form, the CDR3 reads TGTGCCACCAGGGCGGGAAGATCAGAGACCCAGTACTTC. As protein: CATRAGRSETQYF.

In its sample, this clonotype was seen a few times. The chain recombines TRBV24-1 with TRBJ2-2; no reliable D call. Germline CDR1 KGHDR, CDR2 SFDVKD. Trimming took 0 bases from V and 6 from J, leaving 7 bases between them. The CDR3 is 14 amino acids. Written as DNA, the CDR3 is TGTGCCACCAGTGATTTGAGTCGGCCCGGGGAGCTGTTTTTT. It yields the protein CATSDLSRPGELFF.

This chain connects TRBV28 to TRBJ2-7; D is ambiguous. From germline, CDR1 is MDHEN and CDR2 SYDVKM. The CDR3 extends over 11 amino acids. V shed 5 bases and J shed 5 bases, with 7 bases lying between them. The CDR3 nucleotides read TGTGCCAGCAGTCGTCCGAACGAGCAGTACTTC. This codes for CASSRPNEQYF.

This clonotype was seen a handful of times. The gene calls are TRBV3-1 and TRBJ2-7; no clear D. V lost 4 bases to trimming and J lost 2 bases, with 12 bases between them. Germline CDR1 LGHDT, CDR2 YNNKEL (reference sequence). The length of the CDR3 is 14 residues. DNA of the CDR3: TGTGCCAGCAGCCCCGATAGGGCAACCTACGAGCAGTACTTC. Translating gives CASSPDRATYEQYF.

Only a few counts were recorded for this clonotype. The chain employs TRBV6-2 or TRBV6-3 and TRBJ2-1; 10 bases line up with TRBD2. This CDR3 is built from 17 residues. Germline V gene lookup returns CDR1 MNHEY and CDR2 SVGEGT. With V trimmed by 6 bases and J by 7 bases, 15 bases remained unmatched. The CDR3 loop reads CASSRSGLAEGGNEQFF. The CDR3 nucleotides are TGTGCCAGCAGCCGAAGCGGACTAGCGGAGGGGGGGAATGAGCAGTTCTTC.

This chain links TRBV20-1 with TRBJ2-3; D uncertain. The CDR3 loop spans 14 amino acids. The V end was cut by 6 bases, the J end by 1 base, with 14 bases between. Germline V lookup: CDR1 DFQATT, CDR2 SNEGSKA (reference sequence). CDR3 bases: TGCAGTGCCCATGGGCGAGGCGGCACAGATACGCAGTATTTT. Encoded protein: CSAHGRGGTDTQYF.

This clonotype was observed a handful of times. This chain uses TRBV6-6 with TRBJ2-1; 8 nucleotides line up with TRBD2. With V trimmed by 7 bases and J by 6 bases, 5 bases remained unmatched. CDR3 length: 13 amino acids. Germline V CDR1 and CDR2: MNHNY, SVGAGI (reference sequence). CDR3 sequence: CASTPGLVNEQFF. For the CDR3, the DNA is TGTGCCAGCACCCCGGGACTAGTCAATGAGCAGTTCTTC.

This clonotype was found a few times. The chain employs TRBV18 and TRBJ2-5; D is perhaps TRBD1 (6 bases). Trimming stripped 3 bases from V and 2 bases from J, with 10 bases between. CDR3 length equals 14 residues. Germline CDR1 and CDR2: KGHSH and LQKENI. In DNA form, the CDR3 reads TGTGCCAGCTCACCGGTTCAGGGGCAAGAGACCCAGTACTTC. Protein product: CASSPVQGQETQYF. Variable domain in full (rest from reference TRBV18 and TRBJ2-5): NAGVMQNPRHLVRRRGQEARLRCSPMKGHSHVYWYRQLPEEGLKFMVYLQKENIIDESGMPKERFSAEFPKEGPSILRIQQVVRGDSAAYFCASSPVQGQETQYFGPGTRLLVL.

This clonotype has a handful of counts. Here the CDR3 DNA reads TGTGCCAGCAGTCCCTCCGGGGCTGAAGCTTTCTTT. Protein product: CASSPSGAEAFF. This chain uses TRBV12-3 or TRBV12-4 with TRBJ1-1, with no clear D. V lost 5 bases and J lost 6, with 10 bases in between. The CDR3 loop spans 12 amino acids.